These T cell receptor beta chains were read from a single sample in a study of blood T cell repertoires in COVID-19. Clones were read by immunoSEQ multiplex PCR, and TCRdb kept only the in-frame ones, dropping some. This table has 75,000 to 100,000 clones, around 88% appearing once. Sequencing was performed on peripheral blood. The source of these receptors is a man aged 55 to 70 with acute or convalescent COVID-19. CDR3s include the opening cysteine and the closing phenylalanine or tryptophan. A D gene is named only where the DNA matches it firmly. For some rows the clone size is stated as once, few or many, or as a class when expanded; others skip it.

CDR3 protein: CASSQRAGGSYEQYF
CDR3 DNA: TGCGCCAGCAGCCAGAGAGCGGGGGGGAGCTACGAGCAGTACTTC
V gene: TRBV4-3
clone size: .
J gene: TRBJ2-7
D gene: TRBD2

CDR3 protein: CASSLGPGVGYGYTF
CDR3 DNA: TGTGCCAGCAGTTTGGGTCCGGGAGTCGGCTATGGCTACACCTTC
V gene: TRBV27
clone size: .
J gene: TRBJ1-2
D gene: .

CDR3 protein: CASSLSGETQYF
CDR3 DNA: TGTGCCAGCAGCTTGAGCGGAGAGACCCAGTACTTC
V gene: TRBV7-4
clone size: few
J gene: TRBJ2-5
D gene: .

CDR3 protein: CASSVDAGGYNEQFF
CDR3 DNA: TGTGCCAGCAGCGTAGACGCGGGGGGCTACAATGAGCAGTTCTTC
V gene: TRBV9
clone size: .
J gene: TRBJ2-1
D gene: TRBD2

CDR3 protein: CASSFTGQGYNSPLHF
CDR3 DNA: TGTGCCAGCAGCTTCACGGGACAGGGCTATAATTCACCCCTCCACTTT
V gene: TRBV7-2
clone size: .
J gene: TRBJ1-6
D gene: TRBD1

CDR3 protein: CASSLGENQPQHF
CDR3 DNA: TGTGCCAGCAGCTTGGGGGAGAATCAGCCCCAGCATTTT
V gene: TRBV5-4
clone size: few
J gene: TRBJ1-5
D gene: .

CDR3 protein: CASTNGQNTEAFF
CDR3 DNA: TGTGCCAGTACCAATGGACAGAACACTGAAGCTTTCTTT
V gene: TRBV19
clone size: .
J gene: TRBJ1-1
D gene: .

CDR3 protein: CASSPPNLEKLFF
CDR3 DNA: TGTGCCAGCAGCCCCCCGAACCTAGAAAAACTGTTTTTT
V gene: TRBV3-1/TRBV3-2
clone size: few
J gene: TRBJ1-4
D gene: .

CDR3 protein: CASSYSREQYF
CDR3 DNA: TGTGCCAGCAGTTACTCTCGCGAGCAGTACTTC
V gene: TRBV6-6
clone size: few
J gene: TRBJ2-7
D gene: .

CDR3 protein: CASSLGTLEAFF
CDR3 DNA: TGTGCCAGCAGTCTCGGGACACTAGAAGCTTTCTTT
V gene: TRBV12-3/TRBV12-4
clone size: .
J gene: TRBJ1-1
D gene: .

CDR3 protein: CASSQGIGSSYNEQFF
CDR3 DNA: TGCGCCAGCAGCCAAGGGATAGGGAGCTCCTACAATGAGCAGTTCTTC
V gene: TRBV4-3
clone size: .
J gene: TRBJ2-1
D gene: .

CDR3 protein: CASSEPKETRRGDQPQHF
CDR3 DNA: TGTGCCAGCAGTGAACCGAAAGAGACTAGGAGGGGCGATCAGCCCCAGCATTTT
V gene: TRBV6-4
clone size: .
J gene: TRBJ1-5
D gene: .

CDR3 protein: CASSLALSGGQTQYF
CDR3 DNA: TGTGCCAGCAGCTTAGCTCTATCGGGCGGGCAGACCCAGTACTTC
V gene: TRBV7-2
clone size: .
J gene: TRBJ2-5
D gene: .

CDR3 protein: CASSFSLSEKLFF
CDR3 DNA: TGTGCCAGCAGCTTTTCTCTTAGTGAAAAACTGTTTTTT
V gene: TRBV7-2
clone size: .
J gene: TRBJ1-4
D gene: .

CDR3 protein: CASGQGSARDTQYF
CDR3 DNA: TGTGCTAGCGGTCAGGGATCGGCCCGAGATACGCAGTATTTT
V gene: TRBV12-5
clone size: .
J gene: TRBJ2-3
D gene: .

CDR3 protein: CAISEGTGVNYGYTF
CDR3 DNA: TGTGCCATCAGTGAGGGGACAGGGGTTAACTATGGCTACACCTTC
V gene: TRBV10-3
clone size: .
J gene: TRBJ1-2
D gene: TRBD1

CDR3 protein: CASSYSRGGLANEQFF
CDR3 DNA: TGTGCCAGCAGTTACTCGCGGGGGGGTTTAGCCAATGAGCAGTTCTTC
V gene: TRBV6-2/TRBV6-3
clone size: .
J gene: TRBJ2-1
D gene: TRBD2

CDR3 protein: CASSISGNYGYTF
CDR3 DNA: TGTGCCAGTAGTATTTCAGGAAACTATGGCTACACCTTC
V gene: TRBV19
clone size: .
J gene: TRBJ1-2
D gene: .

CDR3 protein: CASSVAPTESYEQYF
CDR3 DNA: TGTGCCAGCAGCGTAGCCCCGACAGAATCCTACGAGCAGTACTTC
V gene: TRBV9
clone size: few
J gene: TRBJ2-7
D gene: .

CDR3 protein: CASSRDRVNYEQYF
CDR3 DNA: TGTGCCAGCAGTAGGGACAGGGTTAACTACGAGCAGTACTTC
V gene: TRBV6-2/TRBV6-3
clone size: once
J gene: TRBJ2-7
D gene: TRBD1

CDR3 protein: CASSLASGTYEQYF
CDR3 DNA: TGTGCCAGCAGCTTGGCGTCGGGTACCTACGAGCAGTACTTC
V gene: TRBV5-4
clone size: once
J gene: TRBJ2-7
D gene: .

CDR3 protein: CASSARDTPF
CDR3 DNA: TGTGCCAGCAGTGCCCGGGACACTCCCTTC
V gene: TRBV6-4
clone size: .
J gene: TRBJ2-7
D gene: .

CDR3 protein: CASSQWGQIANYGYTF
CDR3 DNA: TGCGCCAGCAGCCAGTGGGGCCAGATAGCTAACTATGGCTACACCTTC
V gene: TRBV4-3
clone size: .
J gene: TRBJ1-2
D gene: .

CDR3 protein: CASIDGGSTDTQYF
CDR3 DNA: TGCGCCAGCATAGACGGGGGGAGCACAGATACGCAGTATTTT
V gene: TRBV5-1
clone size: .
J gene: TRBJ2-3
D gene: TRBD2

CDR3 protein: CASSLPGGYGYTF
CDR3 DNA: TGTGCCAGCAGCTTGCCAGGGGGATATGGCTACACCTTC
V gene: TRBV5-4
clone size: .
J gene: TRBJ1-2
D gene: TRBD1

CDR3 protein: CAISQGAYNSPLHF
CDR3 DNA: TGTGCCATCAGTCAGGGCGCCTATAATTCACCCCTCCACTTT
V gene: TRBV10-3
clone size: .
J gene: TRBJ1-6
D gene: .

CDR3 protein: CASSPGQMGYGYTF
CDR3 DNA: TGCGCCAGCAGCCCAGGACAGATGGGCTATGGCTACACCTTC
V gene: TRBV4-3
clone size: few
J gene: TRBJ1-2
D gene: .

CDR3 protein: CASSYPDSFRNTEAFF
CDR3 DNA: TGTGCCAGCAGTTACCCCGACTCCTTTCGGAACACTGAAGCTTTCTTT
V gene: TRBV6-6
clone size: .
J gene: TRBJ1-1
D gene: .

CDR3 protein: CATSKDRGSNQPQHF
CDR3 DNA: TGTGCCACCAGTAAGGACAGGGGAAGCAATCAGCCCCAGCATTTT
V gene: TRBV15
clone size: once
J gene: TRBJ1-5
D gene: TRBD1

CDR3 protein: CASSERGKTDTQYF
CDR3 DNA: TGTGCCAGCAGCGAACGGGGGAAAACAGATACGCAGTATTTT
V gene: TRBV11-2
clone size: once
J gene: TRBJ2-3
D gene: .

CDR3 protein: CASSLSGTANYGYTF
CDR3 DNA: TGTGCCAGCAGCTTAAGTGGGACAGCGAACTATGGCTACACCTTC
V gene: TRBV7-2
clone size: .
J gene: TRBJ1-2
D gene: TRBD1

CDR3 protein: CASSGQGAEGYTF
CDR3 DNA: TGTGCCAGCAGTGGACAGGGGGCAGAAGGCTACACCTTC
V gene: TRBV6-4
clone size: .
J gene: TRBJ1-2
D gene: TRBD1

CDR3 protein: CSVLTGAMNTEAFF
CDR3 DNA: TGCAGCGTCCTGACAGGAGCCATGAACACTGAAGCTTTCTTT
V gene: TRBV29-1
clone size: .
J gene: TRBJ1-1
D gene: .

CDR3 protein: CASSRGLAGGLETQYF
CDR3 DNA: TGTGCCAGCAGCCGGGGACTAGCGGGGGGGCTAGAGACCCAGTACTTC
V gene: TRBV3-1/TRBV3-2
clone size: .
J gene: TRBJ2-5
D gene: TRBD2

CDR3 protein: CASRPRQGFSQPQHF
CDR3 DNA: TGTGCCAGCAGGCCGCGCCAGGGGTTCTCTCAGCCCCAGCATTTT
V gene: TRBV6-5
clone size: few
J gene: TRBJ1-5
D gene: .

CDR3 protein: CASSLAGTGELFF
CDR3 DNA: TGTGCCAGCAGTTTAGCGGGCACCGGGGAGCTGTTTTTT
V gene: TRBV6-2/TRBV6-3
clone size: .
J gene: TRBJ2-2
D gene: TRBD2

CDR3 protein: CASSPGGSSGNTIYF
CDR3 DNA: TGTGCCAGCAGCCCAGGGGGGAGCTCTGGAAACACCATATATTTT
V gene: TRBV9
clone size: few
J gene: TRBJ1-3
D gene: TRBD1

CDR3 protein: CASSARDRGGTEAFF
CDR3 DNA: TGTGCCAGCAGCGCCCGGGACAGGGGGGGCACTGAAGCTTTCTTT
V gene: TRBV13
clone size: .
J gene: TRBJ1-1
D gene: TRBD1

CDR3 protein: CASSQGSYQLF
CDR3 DNA: TGTGCCAGCAGCCAGGGCAGTTATCAGTTGTTT
V gene: TRBV3-1/TRBV3-2
clone size: .
J gene: TRBJ1-6
D gene: .

CDR3 protein: CASSETLLRRGGLAQYF
CDR3 DNA: TGTGCCAGCAGTGAAACCCTCCTACGGCGGGGGGGCTTGGCGCAGTATTTT
V gene: TRBV25-1
clone size: .
J gene: TRBJ2-3
D gene: TRBD2

CDR3 protein: CACPTGVGEKLFF
CDR3 DNA: TGTGCCTGCCCGACAGGGGTAGGTGAAAAACTGTTTTTT
V gene: TRBV30
clone size: few
J gene: TRBJ1-4
D gene: TRBD1

CDR3 protein: CASSFAGGRQPQHF
CDR3 DNA: TGTGCCAGCAGTTTTGCCGGGGGGCGTCAGCCCCAGCATTTT
V gene: TRBV27
clone size: .
J gene: TRBJ1-5
D gene: .

CDR3 protein: CASSLATLNTEAFF
CDR3 DNA: TGCGCCAGCAGCTTGGCCACGCTAAACACTGAAGCTTTCTTT
V gene: TRBV5-1
clone size: .
J gene: TRBJ1-1
D gene: .

CDR3 protein: CASSTGQGYEQYF
CDR3 DNA: TGTGCCAGTAGTACCGGACAGGGGTACGAGCAGTACTTC
V gene: TRBV19
clone size: once
J gene: TRBJ2-7
D gene: TRBD1

CDR3 protein: CASIQTSGGTDTQYF
CDR3 DNA: TGTGCCAGCATCCAAACTAGCGGGGGCACAGATACGCAGTATTTT
V gene: TRBV6-6
clone size: once
J gene: TRBJ2-3
D gene: TRBD2

CDR3 protein: CASSLARDTLAYGYTF
CDR3 DNA: TGTGCCAGCAGCTTGGCTCGGGACACCTTGGCCTATGGCTACACCTTC
V gene: TRBV5-4
clone size: few
J gene: TRBJ1-2
D gene: .

CDR3 protein: CASSGTSGGPPREQFF
CDR3 DNA: TGCGCCAGCAGTGGGACTAGCGGGGGTCCTCCACGGGAGCAGTTCTTC
V gene: TRBV10-1
clone size: .
J gene: TRBJ2-1
D gene: TRBD2

CDR3 protein: CASRGLAGGLQDTQYF
CDR3 DNA: TGTGCCAGCAGGGGACTAGCGGGGGGCCTACAAGATACGCAGTATTTT
V gene: TRBV19
clone size: .
J gene: TRBJ2-3
D gene: TRBD2

CDR3 protein: CASSRGQGDYGYTF
CDR3 DNA: TGTGCCAGCAGTCGGGGACAGGGGGACTATGGCTACACCTTC
V gene: TRBV2
clone size: .
J gene: TRBJ1-2
D gene: TRBD1

CDR3 protein: CASSERGRNNEQFF
CDR3 DNA: TGTGCCAGTAGTGAGCGGGGGAGAAACAATGAGCAGTTCTTC
V gene: TRBV19
clone size: .
J gene: TRBJ2-1
D gene: TRBD2

CDR3 protein: CASKSGVTDTQYF
CDR3 DNA: TGTGCCAGCAAGAGCGGGGTAACAGATACGCAGTATTTT
V gene: TRBV27
clone size: .
J gene: TRBJ2-3
D gene: TRBD2

CDR3 protein: CASPRGHQAYEQYF
CDR3 DNA: TGTGCCAGTCCCAGGGGTCATCAGGCCTACGAGCAGTACTTC
V gene: TRBV6-1
clone size: few
J gene: TRBJ2-7
D gene: .

CDR3 protein: CASSGTGDQPQHF
CDR3 DNA: TGTGCCAGTAGTGGGACAGGGGATCAGCCCCAGCATTTT
V gene: TRBV19
clone size: .
J gene: TRBJ1-5
D gene: TRBD1